This TCR beta chain appears in the sequencing data of a study of beta chain features in type 1 diabetes. Looking at the study overall: Sorted cells from all samples, numbering about 98 million, were examined. Study-wide points: Type 1 diabetes patients had TCRB CDR3s that were shorter (moderately but significantly so) in all four CD4+ subsets.

All of the isolated RNA was reverse transcribed, so expressed TCRB transcripts were sequenced. This table comes from immunoSEQ multiplex PCR, and its TCRdb copy is limited to in-frame clones, with some not included. The sample holds around 41,000 clones, 65% to 80% seen once. The CDR3 covers 15 residues. V was clipped by 6 bases and J by 6 bases, with 17 bases between them. The germline V gene encodes CDR1 MNHEY and CDR2 SVGAGI. Researchers reported sorting CD4+ naive, central memory, regulatory and stem cell-like memory cells via CD45RO/CCR7/CD25/CD127/CD95/CD27. As regards this clone: Its antigen is unknown.

The specimen sequenced was Tregs from blood. The clonotype was recovered from a man aged 30-40 years with type 1 diabetes. Some clones in this sample may be carry-over from other donors' samples. The chain uses TRBV6-5 and TRBJ2-2; D is perhaps TRBD1 (6 bases). For the CDR3, the DNA is TGTGCCAGCAGACGGACAGCAACTAACGCCGGGGAGCTGTTTTTT. This translates into CASRRTATNAGELFF.